This T cell receptor beta chain stems from a study of read filtering for tumor transcriptome and immune sequencing (dated by TCRdb to about 2020). With respect to the entire study: Of the patients in the cohort, more than 16 were male and roughly 15 were female, and their mean age was about 72 years, with a range of roughly 47 to 80. One main goal was a read-filtering strategy for immune repertoire data, in particular deciding whether clonotypes backed by only one read should be removed. After DNase treatment, whole-transcriptome libraries were prepared using the TruSeq RNA Access Library Prep Kit. Per sample, about 4.05 to 10.27 million TCR-region mapped reads were obtained with IR-seq, compared with only roughly 85 to 1,300 with RNA-seq. Using the same bone marrow samples, the study ran both targeted immune repertoire sequencing and bulk whole-transcriptome sequencing and then compared the TCR repertoires from each method. By revised international staging, roughly eight patients were R-ISS I, some 17 were R-ISS II and about seven were R-ISS III.

Every patient had bone marrow sampled at the time of active disease. Ficoll-Hypaque density gradient centrifugation was used to isolate bone marrow mononuclear cells. To remove myeloma plasma cells, the cells were labeled with CD138 magnetic microbeads on a MACS separator, and CD138-negative cells were then collected by negative selection. The purity of the isolated cells was checked by flow cytometry with CD138 antibodies on an Attune NxT. Total RNA was extracted with TRIzol reagent and quantified with a NanoDrop spectrophotometer. Paired RNA-seq and IR-seq were performed on each patient's CD138-negative bone marrow sample. Points the paper makes about the study in general: In IR-seq, approximately 80% of clonotypes but approximately 3.6% of total reads were represented by single-read clonotypes, whereas in RNA-seq, around three quarters of clonotypes and almost 45% of reads were represented by single-read clonotypes. Rather than purified T cells, the sorted CD138-negative fraction was a mixed bone marrow immune population. Compared with RNA-seq, IR-seq captured clonotypes at much higher depth and more reliably, and a smaller IR-seq throughput was enough to identify most shared clonotypes. Removing single-read clonotypes increased the correlation between IR-seq and RNA-seq shared clonotype proportions.

Comment on this clonotype: The specificity of this receptor is unknown. A single base is all that separates this from a far larger clone, so a read error is likely.

The CDR3 runs 16 residues from the cysteine to the phenylalanine. CDR3 DNA is the only sequence kept; it has 48 bases, read in frame from the first base. V lost 3 bases and J lost 8 bases, and the count of bases not matched to a germline gene is 12. CDR1 ENHRY and CDR2 SYGVKD are derived from the germline V gene. TCR libraries were built from 400 ng RNA with the Immunoverse kit, using molecular barcoded adaptors covering alpha/delta and beta/gamma chains. TCR library preparation used the same RNA that went into transcriptome sequencing. Sequencing of the TCR libraries was done on an Illumina HiSeq 4000 with 2 x 150 cycles. Turning to the authors' computational methods: With MiXCR, TCR reads were aligned to human V, D, J and C references and assembled into CDR3 clonotypes, with quality filtering and error correction included. Clonotype counts and gene usage diversity were analyzed with the tcR package in R. Raw mapping reads were checked after the RNA-seq reads had been mapped by STAR aligner version 2.5.3a onto the human GRCh37 genome. To test how sequencing depth affected the clonotypes detected, IR-seq fastq files were randomly downsampled with Seqtk 1.3. The public reads were quality trimmed at Q25 with fastp and then assembled into clones with MiXCR by TCRdb, keeping productive beta chains. Each record represents a unique CDR3 protein, reported with the most common genes and DNA among its rows. The V and J calls come from TCRdb's annotation, not from the publication. The sample data list tens of thousands of distinct CDR3 sequences, and approximately 15% of these were observed just once. Together, the top ten hold around 66% of the sample.

The source of this sequence is a donor older than 35 with multiple myeloma. Specimen: a population of CD138-negative cells sorted from bone marrow. The cell subset or site label, read with the paper, signifies: bone marrow mononuclear cells depleted of CD138+ plasma/myeloma cells by negative magnetic selection. The chain is made from TRBV10-3 and TRBJ2-1; 8 central bases correspond to TRBD2. Here is the DNA: TGTGCCATCAGTGAAGAAGCGGGAGAGGGGGGCGATGAGCAGTTCTTC. Translated, it gives CAISEEAGEGGDEQFF.